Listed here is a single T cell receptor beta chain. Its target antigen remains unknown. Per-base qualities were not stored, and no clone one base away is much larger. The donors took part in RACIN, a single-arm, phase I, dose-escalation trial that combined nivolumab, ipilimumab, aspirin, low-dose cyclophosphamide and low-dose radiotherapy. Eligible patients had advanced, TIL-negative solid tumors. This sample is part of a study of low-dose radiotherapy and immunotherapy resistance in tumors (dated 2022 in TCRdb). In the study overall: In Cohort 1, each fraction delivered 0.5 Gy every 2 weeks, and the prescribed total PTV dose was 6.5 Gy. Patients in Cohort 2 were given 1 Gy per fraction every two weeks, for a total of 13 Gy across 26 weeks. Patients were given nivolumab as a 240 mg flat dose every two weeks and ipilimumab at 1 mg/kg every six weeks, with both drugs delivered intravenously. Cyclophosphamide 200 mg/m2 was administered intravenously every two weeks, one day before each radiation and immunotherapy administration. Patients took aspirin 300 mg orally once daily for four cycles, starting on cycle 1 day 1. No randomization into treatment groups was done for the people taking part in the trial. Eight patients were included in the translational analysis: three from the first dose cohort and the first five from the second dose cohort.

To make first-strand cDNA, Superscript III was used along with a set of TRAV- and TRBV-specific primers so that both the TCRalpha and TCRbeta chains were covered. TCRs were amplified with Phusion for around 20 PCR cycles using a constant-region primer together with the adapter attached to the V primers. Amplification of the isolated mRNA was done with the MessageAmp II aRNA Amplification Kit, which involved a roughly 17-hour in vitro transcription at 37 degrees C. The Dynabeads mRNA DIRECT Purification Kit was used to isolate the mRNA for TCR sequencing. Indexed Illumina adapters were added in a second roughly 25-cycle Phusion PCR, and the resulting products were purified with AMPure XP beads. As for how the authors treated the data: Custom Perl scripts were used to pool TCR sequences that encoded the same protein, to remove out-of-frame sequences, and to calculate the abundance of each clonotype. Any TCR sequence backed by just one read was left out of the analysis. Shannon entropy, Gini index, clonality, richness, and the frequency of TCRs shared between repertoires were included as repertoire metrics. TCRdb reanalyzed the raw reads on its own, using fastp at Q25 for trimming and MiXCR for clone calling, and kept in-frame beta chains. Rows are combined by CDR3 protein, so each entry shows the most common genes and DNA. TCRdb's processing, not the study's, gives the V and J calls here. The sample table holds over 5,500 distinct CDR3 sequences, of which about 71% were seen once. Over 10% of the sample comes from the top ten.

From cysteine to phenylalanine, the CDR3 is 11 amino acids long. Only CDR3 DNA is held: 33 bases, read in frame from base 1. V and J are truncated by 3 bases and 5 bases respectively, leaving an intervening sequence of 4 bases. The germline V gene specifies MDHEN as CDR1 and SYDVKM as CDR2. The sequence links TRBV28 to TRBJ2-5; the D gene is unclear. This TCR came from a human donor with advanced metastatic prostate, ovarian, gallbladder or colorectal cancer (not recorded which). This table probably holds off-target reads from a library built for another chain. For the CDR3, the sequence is CASSFRETQYF. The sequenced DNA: TGTGCCAGCAGTTTTCGGGAGACCCAGTACTTC.